This T cell receptor beta chain was sequenced for a study of human T cells and chemical hapten exposure. The time point denotes: patch test 1, 2 weeks after DPC sensitization. Noted treatment: therapeutic diphenylcyclopropenone sensitization with weekly scalp DPC. TCRdb independently ran MiXCR on the RACE reads; one entry per CDR3 protein. Found here are some 81,000 distinct CDR3 sequences, around 7% of them singletons; the top ten hold under 2%. The source was whole blood, collected in connection with sensitization to the hapten diphenylcyclopropenone (DPC). The sequence was collected from a woman in her twenties or thirties with alopecia areata. Some clones in this sample may be carry-over from other donors' samples.

This CDR3 reads CASSLWQGFAQRSNYGYTF. DNA for the CDR3: TGTGCCAGCAGTTTATGGCAGGGATTTGCTCAGAGGTCCAACTATGGCTACACCTTC. The chain combines TRBV12-3 or TRBV12-4 with TRBJ1-2; D is possibly TRBD1 (5 bases). The ends were cut back, 2 bases at V and 2 bases at J, with 24 bases in the middle. The length of the CDR3 is 19 residues.